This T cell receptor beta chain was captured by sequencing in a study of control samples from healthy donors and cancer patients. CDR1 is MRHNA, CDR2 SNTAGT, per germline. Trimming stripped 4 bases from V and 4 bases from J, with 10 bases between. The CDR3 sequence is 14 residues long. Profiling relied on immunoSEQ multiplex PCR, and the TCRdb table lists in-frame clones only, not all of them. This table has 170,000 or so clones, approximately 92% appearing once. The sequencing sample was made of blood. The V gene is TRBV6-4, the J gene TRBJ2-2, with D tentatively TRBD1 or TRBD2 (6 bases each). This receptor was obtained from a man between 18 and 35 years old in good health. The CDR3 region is CASSAGAFTGELFF. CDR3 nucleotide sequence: TGTGCCAGCAGTGCGGGGGCTTTCACCGGGGAGCTGTTTTTT.